This T cell receptor beta chain originates from a study of CD8+ T cells in alopecia areata. Study conclusions and caveats: Affected lesional scalp, above all in alopecia totalis/universalis, was more clonal than normal scalp. Mouse data revealed clearer TCR sharing than patient data did, a gap possibly tied to HLA.

TCR sequencing used cDNA made by reverse transcription of extracted RNA. Produced via immunoSEQ multiplex PCR; TCRdb's table is partial and in-frame only. The repertoire has 150,000 to 200,000 clones, about 67% of them found once; the top ten carry approximately 10%. This CDR3 has 15 amino acids. Trimming cost V 5 bases and J 0 bases; bases outside gene matches: 4. Germline V CDR1 and CDR2: SEHNR, FQNEAQ (reference sequence). A note on this clone: Its target is not known.

Patients with alopecia areata provided lesional scalp punch biopsies as well as peripheral blood. Sorting of PBMCs yielded the CD4+ and CD8+ T cells. The sequenced sample was CD8+ T cells sorted from blood, obtained at week 0. This TCR derives from a human donor with alopecia areata. The chain is built from TRBV7-9 and TRBJ1-2; 9 nucleotides align to TRBD1. The CDR3 is CASSADRGANYGYTF. Here the CDR3 DNA reads TGTGCCAGCAGCGCCGACAGGGGGGCTAACTATGGCTACACCTTC.